The T cell receptor beta chain under discussion was sequenced for a study of blood T cell repertoires in COVID-19 (dated by TCRdb to the early 2020s). For context, the study as a whole: Collaborator samples came from the United States, Italy and Spain and covered acute and convalescent phases of COVID-19. The samples were drawn from two sources: the first 160 participants of the ongoing ImmuneRACE study, and 1,200 or so subjects contributed by 6 global collaborators. Subjects who had been exposed to COVID-19, were actively infected with it, or had recovered from it provided the deeply sampled blood TCRbeta repertoires that made up the dataset. Sample metadata almost always included a de-identified subject ID, COVID-19 status, age in years and sex. The prospective study material was composed of cDNA or gDNA derived from T cells, B-cell-depleted T cells, or PBMCs. Where available, HLA class I and class II types were taken from metadata supplied by the sample provider and were not determined by assay-based typing. A freely available public database, intended as a resource for researchers studying the immune response to SARS-CoV-2, is where the repertoires were released. General conclusions and limits of the study: The quantity of clinical and demographic metadata differed by source and by participant and was supplied without curation.

The CDR3 measures 14 amino acids from cysteine to phenylalanine. Here the CDR3 DNA is all that survives: 42 bases in frame from base 1. V is trimmed back by 5 bases and J by 5 bases, and the junction contains 7 bases that no gene match accounts for. The germline V gene (reference sequence) supplies CDR1 MNHEY and CDR2 SMNVEV. Of note for this clone: No antigen is known for it. Base qualities were left out, and no much larger clone turns up one base away.

Collaborating institutions collected whole blood in K2EDTA tubes following their own protocols. For TCRbeta analysis, collaborators shipped samples as frozen whole blood, isolated PBMCs, or DNA extracted from either of those sample types. TCRbeta CDR3 regions were amplified from genomic DNA using the immunoSEQ Assay, a bias-controlled multiplex PCR. Per the source publication's procedure: The number of nucleated cells in each sample was estimated from the amplification of reference gene primers within the assay. To quantify the absolute abundance of each unique TCRbeta CDR3 rearrangement, sequence reads were collapsed and filtered. Productive Simpson clonality was computed per sample as the square root of Simpson's diversity index over productive rearrangements. Drawn from immuneACCESS, this table holds only the in-frame rearrangements with V and J called that TCRdb kept. Clones are partly lost; checked studies trace under half to an unresolved V gene and leave the rest unexplained. The DNA gave D and trimming, while V, J and clone size come from that table. The sample table contains some 41,000 clones; only one count was recorded for 80% to 90% of them. The ten largest clones add up to under 55% of the sample.

The sequenced material came from peripheral blood. This receptor chain uses TRBV27 and TRBJ2-3, with TRBD1 identical over 7 junction bases. This receptor was obtained from a woman aged 80 or over with active or convalescent COVID-19. DNA sequence: TGTGCCAGCAGTCCGACAGGGACCCAAGATACGCAGTATTTT. Its translation reads: CASSPTGTQDTQYF.